This T cell receptor beta chain was sequenced during a study of Ad26.COV2.S vaccination and SARS-CoV-2 variants (dated by TCRdb to about 2021). Background for the entire study: Vaccine-arm donors came from COV1001, a multicentre, randomized, double-blind, placebo-controlled phase I-IIa trial of Ad26.COV2.S in healthy adults. Ad26.COV2.S was administered intramuscularly at a dose of 5x10^10 or 1x10^11 viral particles, either as one shot or as two shots given 56 days apart. Sequencing of the TCRbeta repertoire served to evaluate the specificity and breadth of SARS-CoV-2-reactive T cell receptors following Ad26.COV2.S vaccination. A total of some 30 samples were included in the TCR-sequenced set, comprising approximately 20 Ad26.COV2.S vaccine recipients, 5 placebo recipients and 8 SARS-CoV-2 convalescent individuals. Trial participants were randomized into five groups of five: low-dose or high-dose Ad26.COV2.S given once or twice, or placebo on both occasions. Investigators remained blinded to trial group allocation during experiments and outcome assessment. Overall study results and their limits: Non-spike TCR breadth was comparable between vaccine and placebo recipients, consistent with the vaccine containing only spike. Comparing responses between vaccine doses or regimens was not something the study was powered to do. Compared with placebo recipients, Ad26.COV2.S recipients showed higher spike-specific TCR breadth (P = 0.0014). It was noted by the authors that total T cell responses may have been underestimated by the TCR breadth and depth analyses. Substantial breadth of spike-specific CD8+ and CD4+ T cell responses was reported after vaccination.

The immunoSEQ Assay was the method used to sequence TCRbeta CDR3 regions. After extraction, genomic DNA underwent amplification by bias-controlled multiplex PCR, followed by high-throughput sequencing. For the original study's pipeline: To quantify the absolute abundance of every unique TCRbeta CDR3 region, sequences were collapsed and filtered. T cell fraction was estimated by normalizing TCRbeta template counts to usable DNA, which was measured by amplifying reference genes present in all nucleated cells. Repertoire TCRs were annotated as SARS-CoV-2-specific when V gene, CDR3 amino acid sequence and J gene were exactly matched to a known reactive TCR set. The reference SARS-CoV-2 TCR set was derived from MIRA and filtered for enrichment in COVID-19-positive ImmuneCODE repertoires, a step that removed public or cross-reactive TCRs. Based on the MIRA antigens, annotated TCRs were further analysed at the level of specific ORF or position within ORF. Breadth was defined as the number of annotated unique rearrangements divided by the total number of unique productive rearrangements, and depth was defined as the summed frequency of the annotated unique rearrangements. Two-sided Wilcoxon rank-sum tests were used to compare TCR breadth between groups. What TCRdb holds here is the immuneACCESS table cut down to in-frame rearrangements. Part of the clones is not present; checked against another copy, under half of the missing clones reflect an unresolved V gene, and the others are unexplained. The V and J calls and clone size were taken over from that table, and D and trimming were inferred from the DNA. Here the sample has about 350,000 clones; about 85% occur a single time. In total, the top ten clones hold about 6.4% of the sample.

As concerns this clone: The target of this receptor is not known. No per-base quality is available; no much larger clone lies one base away.

Sample treatment or condition, as interpreted from the label and publication: some 20 received Ad26.COV2.S at low or high dose, single or two shots; roughly 5 received placebo; per-sample allocation not given. Repertoires of vaccine and placebo recipients were sequenced from samples taken on day 63 after the first injection. Cohort 1b enrolled some 25 adults aged 18-55 years at a single site in Boston, USA, between 29 July and 7 August 2020. Ad26.COV2.S was a replication-incompetent adenovirus type 26 vector that expressed a prefusion-stabilized SARS-CoV-2 spike protein derived from the original Wuhan strain. Germline trimming amounts to 0 bases on V and 4 bases on J, with 12 as the count of junction bases outside the gene matches. The CDR3, cysteine through phenylalanine, is 18 amino acids long. Only the CDR3 DNA stays, 54 bases, in frame from base 1. From the germline V gene (reference sequence), CDR1 is LGHDT and CDR2 is YNNKEL.

The receptor comes from a person aged 18-60 years who received the Ad26.COV2.S COVID-19 vaccine or a placebo. Here the sequenced sample was peripheral blood, taken in a trial of Ad26.COV2.S vaccine versus placebo. The rearranged chain carries TRBV3-1 (or the pseudogene TRBV3-2) and TRBJ2-3; the junction holds 8 bases that match TRBD2. The sequence in DNA is TGTGCCAGCAGCCAAGATCCACCCCCGACTAGCGATGCAGATACGCAGTATTTT. The resulting protein is CASSQDPPPTSDADTQYF.